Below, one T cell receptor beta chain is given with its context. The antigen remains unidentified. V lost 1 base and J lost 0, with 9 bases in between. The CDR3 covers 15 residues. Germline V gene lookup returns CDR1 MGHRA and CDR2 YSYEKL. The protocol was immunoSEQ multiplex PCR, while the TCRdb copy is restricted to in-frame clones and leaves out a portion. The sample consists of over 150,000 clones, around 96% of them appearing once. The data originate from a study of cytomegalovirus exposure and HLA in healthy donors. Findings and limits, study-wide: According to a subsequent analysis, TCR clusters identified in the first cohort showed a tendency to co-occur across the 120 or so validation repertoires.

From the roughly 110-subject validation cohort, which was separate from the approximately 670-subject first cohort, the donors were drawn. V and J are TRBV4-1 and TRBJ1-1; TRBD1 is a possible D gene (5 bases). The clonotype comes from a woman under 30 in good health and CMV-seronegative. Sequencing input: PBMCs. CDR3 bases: TGCGCCAGCAGCCAAGTTTTAGGGGTGAACACTGAAGCTTTCTTT. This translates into CASSQVLGVNTEAFF.